Below, 27 T cell receptor beta chains from the same sample are listed, as sequenced in a study of cytomegalovirus exposure and HLA in healthy donors (dated by TCRdb to 2016 to 2017). The library was produced with the immunoSEQ multiplex PCR assay. For the multiplex PCR, a mixture combining 60 forward primers for TCR Vbeta segments and 13 reverse primers for TCR Jbeta segments was used. TCRdb provides this immuneACCESS table in a form limited to in-frame rearrangements. Some clones are lacking; in checked studies, under half of them reflect an unresolved V gene, and why the rest are absent is not known. The sample profile shows some 160,000 clones; around 80% of them were found once. In total, the top ten clones hold 1.5% to 2.5% of the sample. Material: PBMCs. The receptors here all came from a man in his late teens or twenties in good health and CMV-seronegative.

The genes are TRBV30 and TRBJ1-2; D perhaps matches TRBD1 (6 bases). The CDR3 totals 14 residues. From germline, CDR1 is GTSNPN and CDR2 SVGIG (reference sequence). V was pared by 5 bases and J by 4 bases, with 17 bases between. The CDR3 bases are TGTGCCTGGTACTCAAACAGGGCTTTCTATGGCTACACCTTC. Encoded protein: CAWYSNRAFYGYTF. Using reference TRBV30 and TRBJ1-2 for the parts outside the CDR3, the full variable domain is SQTIHQWPATLVQPVGSPLSLECTVEGTSNPNLYWYRQAAGRGLQLLFYSVGIGQISSEVPQNLSASRPQDRQFILSSKKLLLSDSGFYLCAWYSNRAFYGYTFGSGTRLTVV.

The CDR3 sequence is CASSLDSNVNYGYTF. DNA for the CDR3: TGTGCCAGCAGCCTTGACAGTAATGTTAACTATGGCTACACCTTC. The rearrangement links TRBV7-3 to TRBJ1-2; D is perhaps TRBD1 (5 bases). Germline V gives CDR1 SGHTA, CDR2 FQGTGA. The CDR3 has 15 residues. V dropped 5 bases and J dropped 1 base, with 14 bases sitting between them.

The chain recombines TRBV19 with TRBJ2-7; the match to TRBD1 covers 8 bases. The junction had 8 bases not matched to a gene; V was cut back by 5 bases and J by 11 bases. The CDR3 consists of 12 residues. The V gene's germline CDR1 is LNHDA and CDR2 SQIVND (reference sequence). CDR3 amino acids: CASSPRTGWKYF. DNA for the CDR3: TGTGCCAGTAGTCCCCGGACAGGGTGGAAGTACTTC.

This chain links TRBV10-3 with TRBJ2-1; D is uncertain. This CDR3 is 14 amino acids long. V was pared by 0 bases and J by 3 bases, with 6 bases between. The germline V gene has CDR1 ENHRY and CDR2 SYGVKD. CDR3 coding DNA: TGTGCCATCAGTGAGTCGACGGGCTACAATGAGCAGTTCTTC. Protein product: CAISESTGYNEQFF.

V and J are TRBV15 and TRBJ2-2; 8 bases are a match to TRBD2. V lost 0 bases and J lost 3; bases outside the gene matches: 3. CDR3 length: 16 residues. Germline V lookup: CDR1 LNHNV, CDR2 YYDKDF (reference sequence). This CDR3 is CATSREASGYTGELFF. In DNA form, the CDR3 reads TGTGCCACCAGCAGAGAAGCTAGCGGGTACACCGGGGAGCTGTTTTTT.

The chain has TRBV28 and TRBJ2-7; weak D call: TRBD1 (6 bases). Trimming left V 5 bases short and J 2 bases short, with 13 bases between. Germline CDR1 and CDR2: MDHEN and SYDVKM. The CDR3 consists of 14 residues. As DNA, the CDR3 is TGTGCCAGCAGTCAAGCCAGGGGCCCCTACGAGCAGTACTTC. Translated, it gives CASSQARGPYEQYF. Using reference TRBV28 and TRBJ2-7 for the parts outside the CDR3, the full variable domain is DVKVTQSSRYLVKRTGEKVFLECVQDMDHENMFWYRQDPGLGLRLIYFSYDVKMKEKGDIPEGYSVSREKKERFSLILESASTNQTSMYLCASSQARGPYEQYFGPGTRLTVT.

The J gene is TRBJ1-2, the V gene TRBV6-1; 7 nucleotides agree with TRBD1. The CDR3 spans 14 residues. V lost 6 bases to trimming and J lost 4 bases; unmatched junction nucleotides: 8. Germline-derived CDR1 and CDR2 are MNHNS and SASEGT. The CDR3 nucleotides are TGTGCCAGCAGGGAGGGGACAGCCCTCTATGGCTACACCTTC. Translation: CASREGTALYGYTF.

The V and J genes are TRBV5-4 and TRBJ2-7; 8 positions agree with TRBD2. The J segment lost 0 bases and the V segment lost 5 bases, leaving 10 bases of the junction unmatched. CDR3 length: 16 amino acids. CDR1 is SGHNT and CDR2 is YYREEE in the germline V gene (reference sequence). DNA of the CDR3: TGTGCCAGCAGGTCGGGAGGGGAGAGTAGCTCCTACGAGCAGTACTTC. The encoded protein is CASRSGGESSSYEQYF.

The chain combines TRBV5-1 with TRBJ1-1; D unclear. With 0 bases removed from V and 3 bases from J, the gap between germline ends came to 6 bases. Germline assignment: CDR1 SGHRS and CDR2 YFSETQ. This CDR3 comprises 13 residues. CDR3 DNA: TGCGCCAGCAGCTTGGCGGTGGACACTGAAGCTTTCTTT. Translating it yields CASSLAVDTEAFF.

V gene TRBV9 combines with J gene TRBJ1-4, with a possible D match to TRBD1 (6 bases). The germline CDR1 and CDR2 sequences are SGDLS and YYNGEE. The CDR3 has 18 amino acids. Deletions cut 4 bases from V and 0 bases from J, with 19 bases between. The CDR3 loop is CASSPHPGTRATNEKLFF. In DNA form, the CDR3 reads TGTGCCAGCAGCCCTCACCCCGGGACACGCGCAACTAATGAAAAACTGTTTTTT.

The chain employs TRBV5-4 and TRBJ2-5; TRBD1 agrees at 7 bases. The germline V gene has CDR1 SGHNT and CDR2 YYREEE (reference sequence). This CDR3 spans 17 amino acids. Trimming at V came to 2 bases and at J to 1 base, leaving 11 bases not matched to a gene. This CDR3 is CASSLTPTDRVQETQYF. CDR3 sequence (DNA): TGTGCCAGCAGCTTAACTCCTACCGACAGGGTCCAAGAGACCCAGTACTTC.

V is TRBV5-4 and J is TRBJ2-1; TRBD1 might be the D (5 bases). Germline V gene data show CDR1 as SGHNT and CDR2 as YYREEE (reference sequence). This CDR3 has 12 residues. The ends were cut back, 3 bases at V and 7 bases at J, with 8 bases in the middle. This CDR3 reads CASSSKGNEQFF. DNA of the CDR3: TGTGCCAGCAGCTCGAAGGGGAATGAGCAGTTCTTC.

This clone has more than one count but fewer than ten. In DNA form, the CDR3 reads TGTGCCAGCAGTGACTCGGTACAGGGGGGTACAGATACGCAGTATTTT. The encoded protein is CASSDSVQGGTDTQYF. The rearrangement uses TRBV6-4 and TRBJ2-3, with TRBD1 matching 8 bases. Germline V gene lookup returns CDR1 MRHNA and CDR2 SNTAGT. This CDR3 comprises 16 residues. J lost 3 bases, V lost 0 bases, and 5 bases had no gene match.

The chain uses TRBV2 and TRBJ2-7; 8 bases line up with TRBD1. Germline V gives CDR1 SNHLY, CDR2 FYNNEI. The CDR3 spans 15 residues. With V trimmed by 2 bases and J by 3 bases, 6 bases remained unmatched. The CDR3 sequence: CASSESAGGVYEQYF. DNA of the CDR3: TGTGCCAGCAGTGAATCGGCAGGGGGCGTCTACGAGCAGTACTTC.

The V gene is TRBV6-4, the J gene TRBJ2-3; 10 bases line up with TRBD2. Per germline, CDR1 MRHNA and CDR2 SNTAGT. CDR3 length: 14 amino acids. Germline trimming cut 5 bases from V and 2 bases from J; bases unmatched to any gene: 1. The chain's CDR3 is CASSSGGATDTQYF. In DNA, the CDR3 is TGTGCCAGCAGTAGCGGGGGGGCCACAGATACGCAGTATTTT.

The rearrangement uses TRBV18 and TRBJ2-7; TRBD1 agrees at 7 bases. CDR3 size: 14 residues. Germline CDR1 and CDR2: KGHSH and LQKENI. V trimming: 3 bases; J trimming: 0 bases; junction bases outside the gene matches: 2. The DNA for the CDR3 is TGTGCCAGCTCACCGGGGACAGCCTCCTACGAGCAGTACTTC. Protein sequence: CASSPGTASYEQYF.

As DNA, the CDR3 is TGTGCCACCAGCAAAAAACTCGGGACAGGGTTCTACGAGCAGTACTTC. Its protein is CATSKKLGTGFYEQYF. V gene TRBV15 combines with J gene TRBJ2-7; 9 positions match TRBD1. This CDR3 has 16 residues. The V and J ends lost 4 bases and 3 bases, in that order; junction bases with no gene match: 10. Germline V lookup: CDR1 LNHNV, CDR2 YYDKDF (reference sequence).

This rearrangement joins TRBV28 to TRBJ2-3, with D maybe TRBD2 (7 bases). V gave up 7 bases and J gave up 5 bases, with 19 bases separating them. Per the germline V gene, CDR1 is MDHEN and CDR2 is SYDVKM. The CDR3 is 15 amino acids. CDR3 sequence (DNA): TGTGCCAGCATCTCTAACGGGGGGCCTATAGATACGCAGTATTTT. It encodes CASISNGGPIDTQYF.

The CDR3 DNA sequence: TGTGCCAGCATCCTCCCTCAGGAAGGGGGTAAAGAGACCCAGTACTTC. Its protein product is CASILPQEGGKETQYF. The gene calls are TRBV7-3 and TRBJ2-5; D is perhaps TRBD1 (6 bases). The CDR3 is 16 amino acids. Per the germline V gene, CDR1 is SGHTA and CDR2 is FQGTGA. V was pared by 7 bases and J by 3 bases, with 21 bases between.

The chain has TRBV7-2 and TRBJ2-5; weak D call: TRBD2 (5 bases). CDR1 is SGHTA and CDR2 is FQGNSA in the germline V gene. V was cut by 3 bases and J by 3 bases, with 8 bases left in between. The CDR3 loop spans 13 amino acids. The CDR3 nucleotides read TGTGCCAGCAGCTTGTGGGAGAAAGAGACCCAGTACTTC. It translates to CASSLWEKETQYF.

V usage is TRBV27 and J usage is TRBJ2-1, with 10 positions matching TRBD1. The CDR3 has 14 residues. The J segment lost 2 bases and the V segment lost 6 bases, leaving 1 base of the junction unmatched. Germline V CDR1 and CDR2: MNHEY, SMNVEV (reference sequence). CDR3 protein: CASRDRGPYNEQFF. In DNA form, the CDR3 reads TGTGCCAGCAGAGACAGGGGGCCCTACAATGAGCAGTTCTTC.

This chain joins TRBV15 and TRBJ2-7; tentatively, D is TRBD1 (5 bases). CDR3 length equals 14 residues. CDR1 and CDR2 from the germline V gene are LNHNV and YYDKDF (reference sequence). Trimming took 3 bases from V and 0 from J, leaving 9 bases between them. The CDR3 bases are TGTGCCACCAGCAGGACAGTTAGCTCCTACGAGCAGTACTTC. It yields the protein CATSRTVSSYEQYF.

The chain is built from TRBV10-3 and TRBJ1-2; 8 bases are a match to TRBD1. The germline V gene has CDR1 ENHRY and CDR2 SYGVKD. The CDR3 extends over 14 amino acids. V was clipped by 7 bases and J by 4 bases; unmatched bases: 8. CDR3 bases: TGTGCCATCAAAGAGACAGGGGCCCTCTATGGCTACACCTTC. As protein: CAIKETGALYGYTF.

This chain links TRBV6-5 with TRBJ2-2; no definite D call. The length of the CDR3 is 15 residues. Trimming cost V 7 bases and J 5 bases, with 17 bases left between them. From germline, CDR1 is MNHEY and CDR2 SVGAGI. CDR3 DNA: TGTGCCAGCACCTCCCTGACTGGGTATACCGGGGAGCTGTTTTTT. This encodes CASTSLTGYTGELFF.

The V gene is TRBV28, the J gene TRBJ2-6; D not certain. Germline V lookup: CDR1 MDHEN, CDR2 SYDVKM. V shed 2 bases and J shed 0 bases, with 5 bases lying between them. The CDR3 loop spans 15 amino acids. CDR3 nucleotides: TGTGCCAGCAGTTTAGGCAGCTCTGGGGCCAACGTCCTGACTTTC. The encoded protein is CASSLGSSGANVLTF.

V and J are TRBV6-6 and TRBJ1-2; the match to TRBD1 covers 9 bases. Germline trimming cut 2 bases from V and 6 bases from J; bases unmatched to any gene: 10. Germline CDR1 reads MNHNY; CDR2 reads SVGAGI (reference sequence). The CDR3 is 16 residues long. The CDR3 DNA is TGTGCCAGCAGTTACCCTTACAGGGGGCGCATCGATGGCTACACCTTC. Translating gives CASSYPYRGRIDGYTF.

The chain links TRBV6-1 to TRBJ2-7; 9 nucleotides agree with TRBD1. The CDR3 sequence is 13 residues long. Losses at the gene ends were 8 bases for V and 3 bases for J; bases not matched to a gene: 5. Germline lookup yields CDR1 MNHNS and CDR2 SASEGT. The CDR3 spells CASGQGTFYEQYF. The CDR3 region has the DNA TGTGCCAGCGGACAGGGGACCTTCTACGAGCAGTACTTC.